The rows below give T cell receptor beta chains drawn from one sample of a study of blood T cells in healthy people across ages. MiXCR, applied by TCRdb to the 5' RACE reads, yields one record per CDR3 protein. Here the sample spans 900,000 to 950,000 distinct CDR3 sequences, almost 30% being singletons. This same sample was also taken into another study, of T cells of mothers and their children.

The sample was blood. The receptors were sampled from a woman in her 40s in good health. CDR3s include the opening cysteine and the closing phenylalanine or tryptophan.

V gene: TRBV5-1; J gene: TRBJ2-1; CDR3 protein: CASSSADSNYNEQFF
V gene: TRBV4-2; J gene: TRBJ2-3; CDR3 protein: CASSQDGAGEADTQYF
V gene: TRBV7-3; J gene: TRBJ1-2; CDR3 protein: CTSSLGAGNYGYTF
V gene: TRBV24-1; J gene: TRBJ2-1; CDR3 protein: CATGAGPYNEQFF
V gene: TRBV7-9; J gene: TRBJ1-1; CDR3 protein: CASSFSVETEAFF
V gene: TRBV20-1; J gene: TRBJ2-7; CDR3 protein: CSARGEKTGSYEQYF
V gene: TRBV5-1; J gene: TRBJ2-3; CDR3 protein: CASSLTLYTDTQYF
V gene: TRBV3-1; J gene: TRBJ1-5; CDR3 protein: CASSQARGTGQPQHF
V gene: TRBV28; J gene: TRBJ2-7; CDR3 protein: CASSLGRRVYEQYF
V gene: TRBV20-1; J gene: TRBJ1-5; CDR3 protein: CSARTGLAQPQHF
V gene: TRBV20-1; J gene: TRBJ2-1; CDR3 protein: CSAVTSGGYNEQFF
V gene: TRBV7-2; J gene: TRBJ1-2; CDR3 protein: CASSLERNYGYTF
V gene: TRBV20-1; J gene: TRBJ2-7; CDR3 protein: CSVEVPTGGWGQYF
V gene: TRBV5-1; J gene: TRBJ2-1; CDR3 protein: CASSNMIGTGYNEQFF
V gene: TRBV7-2; J gene: TRBJ2-7; CDR3 protein: CASRGTLTSYEQYF
V gene: TRBV9; J gene: TRBJ2-1; CDR3 protein: CASSVSPNSGNEQFF
V gene: TRBV4-3; J gene: TRBJ1-2; CDR3 protein: CASSTYGGYTF
V gene: TRBV15; J gene: TRBJ1-2; CDR3 protein: CATSPRAFNYGYTF
V gene: TRBV12-3/TRBV12-4; J gene: TRBJ1-5; CDR3 protein: CASRVTGGSNQPQHF
V gene: TRBV5-1; J gene: TRBJ1-1; CDR3 protein: CASSLGGTNTEAFF
V gene: TRBV20-1; J gene: TRBJ1-1; CDR3 protein: CSARPLGLGTEAFF
V gene: TRBV7-9; J gene: TRBJ1-1; CDR3 protein: CASISTGSMNTEAFF
V gene: TRBV19; J gene: TRBJ2-7; CDR3 protein: CASNPKRRGFVYEQYF
V gene: TRBV9; J gene: TRBJ2-1; CDR3 protein: CASSVAVGLGNEQFF